This T cell receptor (beta chain) originates from a study of siplizumab effects on memory and regulatory T cells. CDR1 LNHDA and CDR2 SQIVND come from the germline V gene (reference sequence). Trimming took off 7 bases at V and 2 bases at J, with 15 bases between the two ends. This CDR3 spans 16 amino acids. Generated by immunoSEQ multiplex PCR, the TCRdb table keeps only in-frame clones and is missing some. The top ten clones hold 0.65% to 0.9% of a sample with about 110,000 clones, approximately 90% of them seen once. Specimen: Tregs sorted from blood. The TCR was taken from a human donor in good health. The chain links TRBV19 to TRBJ2-6; D not certain. The CDR3 reads CASTPARRTGANVLTF. The CDR3 bases are TGTGCCAGTACCCCAGCCCGGCGGACTGGGGCCAACGTCCTGACTTTC.